This passage covers 17 T cell receptor beta chains from one sample sequenced in a study of human T cells and chemical hapten exposure. TCRdb itself ran the RACE reads through MiXCR, one entry per CDR3 protein. The sample records about 84,000 distinct CDR3 sequences, over 9.5% being singletons. The sample's time point: patch test 2, 6 weeks after DPC sensitization. As for treatment: therapeutic diphenylcyclopropenone sensitization with weekly scalp DPC. The sequenced sample was whole blood, obtained in connection with sensitization to the hapten diphenylcyclopropenone (DPC). The receptors here all came from a woman aged 45-60 years with alopecia areata. Some clones in this sample may be carry-over from other donors' samples.

V is TRBV6-5 and J is TRBJ2-7; 7 bases line up with TRBD2. The length of the CDR3 is 14 residues. Germline CDR1 reads MNHEY; CDR2 reads SVGAGI. With 6 bases clipped from V and 0 bases from J, the junction kept 5 bases outside the gene matches. CDR3 nucleotide sequence: TGTGCCAGCAGGAGGGGAGGGAGCTCCTACGAGCAGTACTTC. Protein sequence: CASRRGGSSYEQYF.

The V gene is TRBV11-2, the J gene TRBJ1-6; unclear D gene. Germline lookup yields CDR1 SGHAT and CDR2 FQNNGV. The CDR3 spans 14 residues. V lost 4 bases to trimming and J lost 10 bases, with 14 bases between them. The CDR3 loop reads CASSSEVEGSPLHF. The CDR3 region has the DNA TGTGCCAGCAGCTCCGAGGTTGAAGGCTCACCCCTCCACTTT. Combining the CDR3 with reference TRBV11-2 and TRBJ1-6 gives the whole variable domain EAGVAQSPRYKIIEKRQSVAFWCNPISGHATLYWYQQILGQGPKLLIQFQNNGVVDDSQLPKDRFSAERLKGVDSTLKIQPAKLEDSAVYLCASSSEVEGSPLHFGNGTRLTVT.

This clonotype was counted many times. This sequence joins TRBV27 and TRBJ1-3; D might be TRBD1 (6 bases). Germline CDR1 MNHEY, CDR2 SMNVEV (reference sequence). The CDR3 runs to 13 residues. V dropped 8 bases and J dropped 4 bases, with 12 bases sitting between them. This CDR3 reads CASGDKRGNTIYF. CDR3 nucleotide sequence: TGTGCCAGCGGGGACAAGCGAGGAAACACCATATATTTT.

The table lists this clonotype with a few counts. CDR3 sequence: CASTRPGGDEQYF. The DNA of the CDR3 is TGTGCCAGCACCCGGCCAGGGGGCGACGAGCAGTACTTC. This sequence joins TRBV28 and TRBJ2-7; 8 nucleotides line up with TRBD1. The germline V gene has CDR1 MDHEN and CDR2 SYDVKM. With 7 bases clipped from V and 5 bases from J, the junction kept 7 bases outside the gene matches. CDR3 size: 13 residues.

The V call is TRBV20-1, the J call TRBJ2-7; D is tentatively TRBD1 or TRBD2 (6 bases each). From germline, CDR1 is DFQATT and CDR2 SNEGSKA (reference sequence). The CDR3 has 13 residues. The CDR3 coding sequence is TGCAGCGGGACCAGGGGAGGCCGCTACGAGCAGTACTTC. It codes for CSGTRGGRYEQYF.

This clonotype occurred many times. This chain connects TRBV12-3 or TRBV12-4 to TRBJ1-6; D unresolved. The CDR3 spans 13 residues. V lost 7 bases and J 9 bases, leaving 13 bases between the germline ends. The CDR3 DNA is TGTGCCAGCACCCCCTTCCTGTTTTCACCCCTCCACTTT. Translated, it gives CASTPFLFSPLHF.

This clonotype came up a few times. This chain joins TRBV4-1 and TRBJ2-7; 8 nucleotides match TRBD1. The CDR3 runs to 16 residues. With 4 bases clipped from V and 3 bases from J, the junction kept 11 bases outside the gene matches. Germline-derived CDR1 and CDR2 are MGHRA and YSYEKL. The CDR3 sequence is CASSRRTGFGDYEQYF. For the CDR3, the DNA is TGCGCCAGCAGCCGCCGGACAGGGTTTGGAGACTACGAGCAGTACTTC.

The V and J genes are TRBV20-1 and TRBJ2-1; weak D call: TRBD2 (5 bases). V was trimmed by 5 bases and J by 6 bases, leaving 14 bases between them. The germline V gene has CDR1 DFQATT and CDR2 SNEGSKA (reference sequence). The CDR3 is made up of 13 amino acids. The CDR3 sequence is CSAPDGLLNEQFF. CDR3 coding DNA: TGCAGTGCTCCGGACGGACTCCTCAATGAGCAGTTCTTC.

The sample holds many counts of this clonotype. This chain connects TRBV12-3 or TRBV12-4 to TRBJ1-1; D gene unclear. Trimming pared 5 bases from V and 0 bases from J, leaving 7 bases between. The CDR3 spans 13 residues. The chain's CDR3 is CASSPQMNTEAFF. Written as DNA, the CDR3 is TGTGCCAGCAGTCCACAGATGAACACTGAAGCTTTCTTT.

This clonotype was picked up a small number of times. V gene TRBV3-1 combines with J gene TRBJ2-5, with no clear D. Germline CDR1 LGHDT, CDR2 YNNKEL (reference sequence). The CDR3 extends over 13 amino acids. Trimming pared 1 base from V and 5 bases from J, leaving 8 bases between. The CDR3 sequence is CASSQAGVETQYF. DNA of the CDR3: TGTGCCAGCAGCCAAGCGGGTGTCGAGACCCAGTACTTC.

The DNA of the CDR3 is TGTGCCAGCAGCCGTAACAGGGGCTACGAGCAGTACTTC. Residues: CASSRNRGYEQYF. The chain recombines TRBV3-1 with TRBJ2-7, with 7 bases that match TRBD1. This CDR3 has 13 residues. With V trimmed by 4 bases and J by 3 bases, 3 bases remained unmatched. The germline V gene has CDR1 LGHDT and CDR2 YNNKEL (reference sequence).

The rearrangement uses TRBV7-9 and TRBJ1-1; D remains ambiguous. This CDR3 comprises 15 residues. CDR1 SEHNR and CDR2 FQNEAQ come from the germline V gene (reference sequence). With 1 base removed from V and 1 base from J, the gap between germline ends came to 10 bases. CDR3 residues: CASSLGSTENTEAFF. The CDR3 bases are TGTGCCAGCAGCTTAGGGTCTACAGAGAACACTGAAGCTTTCTTT.

This clonotype was seen only a few times. The CDR3 DNA is TGCAGTGCTAGCCTGACAGGGGCGAACACCGGGGAGCTGTTTTTT. Translated: CSASLTGANTGELFF. The rearrangement links TRBV20-1 to TRBJ2-2; 8 positions agree with TRBD1. The V gene's germline CDR1 is DFQATT and CDR2 SNEGSKA (reference sequence). The CDR3 consists of 15 residues. The ends lost 3 bases at V and 0 bases at J; junction bases unmatched: 3.

The chain couples TRBV20-1 to TRBJ2-2, with 8 nucleotides matching TRBD2. The CDR3 spans 14 residues. The V and J ends lost 5 bases and 0 bases, in that order; junction bases with no gene match: 2. Germline V gene sequence: CDR1 DFQATT, CDR2 SNEGSKA (reference sequence). CDR3 residues: CSALAGTNTGELFF. CDR3 coding DNA: TGCAGTGCTTTAGCGGGGACGAACACCGGGGAGCTGTTTTTT.

In its sample, this clonotype was seen a few times. This chain uses TRBV4-2 with TRBJ2-1; 10 positions match TRBD2. Germline loops: CDR1 LGHNA, CDR2 YNFKEQ. This CDR3 has 18 amino acids. Trimming cost V 0 bases and J 6 bases; bases outside gene matches: 11. Here the CDR3 reads CASSQDWQTSGETNEQFF. In DNA form, the CDR3 reads TGTGCCAGCAGCCAAGATTGGCAAACTAGCGGGGAGACCAATGAGCAGTTCTTC.

This clonotype has a count of ten or more. The chain recombines TRBV3-1 with TRBJ1-1; D gene uncertain. V was pared by 0 bases and J by 8 bases, with 10 bases between. This CDR3 contains 13 residues. CDR1 LGHDT and CDR2 YNNKEL come from the germline V gene (reference sequence). The CDR3 here is CASSQERYAEAFF. The CDR3 DNA reads TGTGCCAGCAGCCAAGAAAGGTACGCGGAAGCTTTCTTT. The whole variable domain, remainder taken from reference TRBV3-1 and TRBJ1-1, is DTAVSQTPKYLVTQMGNDKSIKCEQNLGHDTMYWYKQDSKKFLKIMFSYNNKELIINETVPNRFSPKSPDKAHLNLHINSLELGDSAVYFCASSQERYAEAFFGQGTRLTVV.

This clonotype was recorded at least ten times. The rearrangement uses TRBV29-1 and TRBJ1-1; no definite D call. Trimming cost V 5 bases and J 6 bases, with 10 bases left between them. Germline loops: CDR1 SQVTM, CDR2 ANQGSEA. The CDR3 length is 11 residues. CDR3 residues: CSVLQLSEAFF. As DNA, the CDR3 is TGCAGCGTTCTCCAACTCTCTGAAGCTTTCTTT.